This T cell receptor (beta chain) was captured in a study of T-cell memory formation after mild COVID-19. Background on the study: TCR clusters were mostly donor specific. Study-level points and caveats: The study found balanced CD4/CD8 in clones contracting day 15 to 85 and a CD4+ lean in later expanders. Nothing confirmed that second-wave clones peaking on day 37 were specific for SARS-CoV-2.

The CDR3 loop spans 14 amino acids. J gave up 4 bases and V 0 bases, and 0 bases lay outside the gene matches. Germline loops: CDR1 SEHNR, CDR2 FQNEAQ (reference sequence). MiXCR was run by TCRdb on the 5' RACE reads, yielding one entry per CDR3 protein. The table lists over 500,000 distinct CDR3 sequences, around 16% of them singletons. This clonotype was recorded many times. Its antigen is currently unknown. The origin of this receptor is an adult woman who had mild COVID-19 (a few samples of this study predate the infection). Cell type and time point are not known. Material for sequencing was PBMCs or a T cell subset sorted from them (not recorded which). The V gene is TRBV7-9, the J gene TRBJ1-2, with 9 bases fitting TRBD1. The CDR3 DNA reads as TGTGCCAGCAGCTTAGCGGACAGGGGCTATGGCTACACCTTC. This translates into CASSLADRGYGYTF.